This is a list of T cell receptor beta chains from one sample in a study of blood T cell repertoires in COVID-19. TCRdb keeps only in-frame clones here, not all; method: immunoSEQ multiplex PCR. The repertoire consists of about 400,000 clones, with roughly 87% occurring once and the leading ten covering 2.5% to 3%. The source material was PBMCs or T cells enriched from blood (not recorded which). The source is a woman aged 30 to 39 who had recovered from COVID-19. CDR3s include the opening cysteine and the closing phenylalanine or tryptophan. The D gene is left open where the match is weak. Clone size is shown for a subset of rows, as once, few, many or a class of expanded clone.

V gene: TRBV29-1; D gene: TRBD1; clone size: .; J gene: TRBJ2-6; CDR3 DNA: TGCAGCGCCGGGACAGGTGACCTCTCTGGGGCCAACGTCCTGACTTTC; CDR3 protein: CSAGTGDLSGANVLTF
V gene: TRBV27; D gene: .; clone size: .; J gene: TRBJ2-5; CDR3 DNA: TGTGCCAGCAGTCTGCTAGCAGCACAAGAGACCCAGTACTTC; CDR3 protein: CASSLLAAQETQYF
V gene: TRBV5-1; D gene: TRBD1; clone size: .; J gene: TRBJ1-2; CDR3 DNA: TGCGCCAGCAGCTCGGACAGGGGGACCGGTGGCTACACCTTC; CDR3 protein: CASSSDRGTGGYTF
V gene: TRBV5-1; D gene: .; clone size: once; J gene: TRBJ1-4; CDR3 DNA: TGCGCCAGCAGCTTAGGAGGGAACGAAAAACTGTTTTTT; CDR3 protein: CASSLGGNEKLFF
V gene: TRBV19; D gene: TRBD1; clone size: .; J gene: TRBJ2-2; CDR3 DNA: TGTGCCAGCCGGACAGGCGTATACACCGGGGAGCTGTTTTTT; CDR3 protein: CASRTGVYTGELFF
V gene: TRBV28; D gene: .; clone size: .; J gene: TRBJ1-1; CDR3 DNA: TGTGCCAGCAGTTTAGGGCGAATCGCTGAAGCTTTCTTT; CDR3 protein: CASSLGRIAEAFF
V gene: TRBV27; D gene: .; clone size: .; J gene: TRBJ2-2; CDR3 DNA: TGTGCCAGCAGCCTAGAGTATGGTCACACCGGGGAGCTGTTTTTT; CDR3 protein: CASSLEYGHTGELFF
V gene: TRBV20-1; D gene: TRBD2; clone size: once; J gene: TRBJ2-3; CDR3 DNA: TGCAGTGCTAGTAGTCTCCTGGCTAGCGGGGGGCTATTCACAGATACGCAGTATTTT; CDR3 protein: CSASSLLASGGLFTDTQYF
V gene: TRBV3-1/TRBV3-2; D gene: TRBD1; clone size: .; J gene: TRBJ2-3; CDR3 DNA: TGTGCCAGCAGCCATTCGACAGGGGGCAGAGATACGCAGTATTTT; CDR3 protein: CASSHSTGGRDTQYF
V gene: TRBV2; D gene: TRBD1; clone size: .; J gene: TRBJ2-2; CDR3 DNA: TGTGCCAAACAGGGGGAAAACACCGGGGAGCTGTTTTTT; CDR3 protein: CAKQGENTGELFF
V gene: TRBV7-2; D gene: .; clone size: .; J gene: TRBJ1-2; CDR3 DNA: TGTGCCAGCAGCTTAGGGGCAGGCCTCCTCTACACCTTC; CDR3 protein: CASSLGAGLLYTF
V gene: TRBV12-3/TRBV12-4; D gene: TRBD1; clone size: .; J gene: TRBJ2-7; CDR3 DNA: TGTGCCAGCAGCCCAGGGGGCTGGTACGAGCAGTACTTC; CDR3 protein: CASSPGGWYEQYF
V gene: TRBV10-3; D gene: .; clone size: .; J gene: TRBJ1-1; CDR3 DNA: TGTGCCATCAGTGACTATCAGGCCCCTCACCGAACTTTCTTT; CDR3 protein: CAISDYQAPHRTFF
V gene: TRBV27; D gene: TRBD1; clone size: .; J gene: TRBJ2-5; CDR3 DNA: TGTGCCAGCAGTGACCGGACAGGGAGAGAGACCCAGTACTTC; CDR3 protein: CASSDRTGRETQYF
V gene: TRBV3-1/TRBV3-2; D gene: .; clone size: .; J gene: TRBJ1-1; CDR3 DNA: TGTGCCAGCAGCTATGGGACTCCTGAAGCTTTCTTT; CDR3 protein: CASSYGTPEAFF